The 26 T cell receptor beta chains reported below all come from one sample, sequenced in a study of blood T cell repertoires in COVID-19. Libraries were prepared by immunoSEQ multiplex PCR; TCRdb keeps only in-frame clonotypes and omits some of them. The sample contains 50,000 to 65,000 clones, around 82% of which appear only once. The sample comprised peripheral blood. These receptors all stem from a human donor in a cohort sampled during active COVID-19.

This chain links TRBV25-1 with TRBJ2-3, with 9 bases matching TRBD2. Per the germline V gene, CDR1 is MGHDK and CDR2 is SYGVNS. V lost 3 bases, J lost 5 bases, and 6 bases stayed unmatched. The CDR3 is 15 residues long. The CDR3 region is CASSEPGLARDTQYF. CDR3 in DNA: TGTGCCAGCAGTGAGCCGGGACTAGCCAGAGATACGCAGTATTTT.

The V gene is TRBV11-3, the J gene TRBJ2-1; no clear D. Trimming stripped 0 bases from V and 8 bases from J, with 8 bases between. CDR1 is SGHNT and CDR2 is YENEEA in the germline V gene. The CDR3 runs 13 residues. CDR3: CASSLDPRDEQFF. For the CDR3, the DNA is TGTGCCAGCAGCTTAGACCCCCGTGATGAGCAGTTCTTC. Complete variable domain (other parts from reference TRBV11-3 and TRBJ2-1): EAGVVQSPRYKIIEKKQPVAFWCNPISGHNTLYWYLQNLGQGPELLIRYENEEAVDDSQLPKDRFSAERLKGVDSTLKIQPAELGDSAVYLCASSLDPRDEQFFGPGTRLTVL.

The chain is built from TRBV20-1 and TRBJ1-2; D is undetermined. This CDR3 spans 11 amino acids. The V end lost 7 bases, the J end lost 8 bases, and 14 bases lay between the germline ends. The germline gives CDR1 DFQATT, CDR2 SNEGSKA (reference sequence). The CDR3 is CSVWSAQGYTF. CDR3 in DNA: TGCAGTGTCTGGAGCGCACAAGGCTACACCTTC.

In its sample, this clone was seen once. The CDR3 DNA is TGTGCCAGCAGCCAAGCCCCTAGGGGCGCGGGACAAGAGACCCAGTACTTC. Amino acids: CASSQAPRGAGQETQYF. V usage is TRBV3-1 (or the pseudogene TRBV3-2) and J usage is TRBJ2-5; weak D call: TRBD2 (6 bases). Germline CDR1 and CDR2: LGHDT and YNNKEL (reference sequence). Between the trimmed V and J ends, which lost 1 base and 2 bases, there was a span of 17 bases. The CDR3 sequence is 17 residues long.

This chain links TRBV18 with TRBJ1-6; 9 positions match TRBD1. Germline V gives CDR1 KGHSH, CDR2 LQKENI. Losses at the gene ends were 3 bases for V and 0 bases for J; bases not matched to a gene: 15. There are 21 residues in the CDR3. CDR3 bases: TGTGCCAGCTCACCTTACGCCGGGACAGGGCAGTTGGGCTCCTATAATTCACCCCTCCACTTT. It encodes CASSPYAGTGQLGSYNSPLHF.

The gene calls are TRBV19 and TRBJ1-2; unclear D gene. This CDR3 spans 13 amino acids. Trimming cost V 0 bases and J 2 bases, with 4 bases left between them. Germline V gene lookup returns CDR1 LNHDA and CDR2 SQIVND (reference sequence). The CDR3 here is CASSIERNYGYTF. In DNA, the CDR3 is TGTGCCAGTAGTATAGAGAGAAACTATGGCTACACCTTC.

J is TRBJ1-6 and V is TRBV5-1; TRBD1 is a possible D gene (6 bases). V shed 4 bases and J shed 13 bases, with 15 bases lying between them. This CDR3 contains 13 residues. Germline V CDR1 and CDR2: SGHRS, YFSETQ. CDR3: CASSPGVPPPLHF. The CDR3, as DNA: TGCGCCAGCAGCCCAGGGGTCCCCCCTCCCCTCCACTTT.

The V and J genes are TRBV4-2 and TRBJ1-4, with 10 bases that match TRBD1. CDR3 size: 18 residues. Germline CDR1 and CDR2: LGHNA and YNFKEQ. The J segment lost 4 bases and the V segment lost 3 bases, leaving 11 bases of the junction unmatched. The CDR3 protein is CASSHRDRGPSLNEKLFF. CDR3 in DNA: TGTGCCAGCAGCCATCGAGACAGGGGGCCCTCCCTTAATGAAAAACTGTTTTTT.

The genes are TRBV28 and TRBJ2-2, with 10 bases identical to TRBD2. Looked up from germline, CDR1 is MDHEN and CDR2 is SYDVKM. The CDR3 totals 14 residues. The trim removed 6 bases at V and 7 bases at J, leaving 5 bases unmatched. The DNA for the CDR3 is TGTGCCAGCAGCGAACTAGCGGGAAGCGGGGAGCTGTTTTTT. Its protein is CASSELAGSGELFF.

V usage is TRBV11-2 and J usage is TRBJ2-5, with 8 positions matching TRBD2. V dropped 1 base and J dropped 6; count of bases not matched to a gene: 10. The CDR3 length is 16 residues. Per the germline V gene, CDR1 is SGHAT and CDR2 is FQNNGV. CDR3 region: CASSLGPSGGGKTQYF. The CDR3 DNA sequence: TGTGCCAGCAGCTTAGGTCCCAGCGGGGGAGGGAAGACCCAGTACTTC.

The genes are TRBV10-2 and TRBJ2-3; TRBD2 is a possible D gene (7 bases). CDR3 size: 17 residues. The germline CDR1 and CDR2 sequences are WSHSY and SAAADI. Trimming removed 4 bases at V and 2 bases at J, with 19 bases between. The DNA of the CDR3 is TGCGCCAGCAGTGGTGCGGGGGCCAGCAGGCTCACAGATACGCAGTATTTT. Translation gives CASSGAGASRLTDTQYF.

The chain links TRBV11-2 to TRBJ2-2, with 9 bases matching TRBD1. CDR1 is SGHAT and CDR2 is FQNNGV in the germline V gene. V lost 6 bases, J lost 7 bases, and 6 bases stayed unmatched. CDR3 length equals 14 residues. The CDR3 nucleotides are TGTGCCAGCAGTCCTGGACAGGGGTACGGGGAGCTGTTTTTT. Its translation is CASSPGQGYGELFF.

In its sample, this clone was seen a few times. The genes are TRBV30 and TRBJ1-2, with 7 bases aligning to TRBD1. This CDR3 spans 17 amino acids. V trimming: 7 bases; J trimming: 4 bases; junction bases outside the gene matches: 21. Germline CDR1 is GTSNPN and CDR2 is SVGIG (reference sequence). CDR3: CASTTGPNKGQLYGYTF. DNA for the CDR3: TGTGCCTCAACTACAGGGCCCAATAAGGGACAGCTCTATGGCTACACCTTC.

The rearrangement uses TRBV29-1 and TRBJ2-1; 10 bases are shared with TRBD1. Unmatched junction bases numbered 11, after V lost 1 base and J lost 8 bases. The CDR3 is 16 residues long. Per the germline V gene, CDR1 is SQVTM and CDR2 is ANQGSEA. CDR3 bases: TGCAGCGTTGAAGGCTCGGGGACAGGGGCTTGGGATGAGCAGTTCTTC. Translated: CSVEGSGTGAWDEQFF.

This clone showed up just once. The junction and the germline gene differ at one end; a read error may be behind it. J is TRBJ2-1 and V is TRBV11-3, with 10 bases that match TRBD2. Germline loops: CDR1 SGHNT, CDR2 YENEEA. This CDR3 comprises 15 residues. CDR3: CASSLSGGAYNEQFF. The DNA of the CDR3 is TGTGCCAGCAGCTTAAGCGGGGGGGCCTATAATGAGCAGTTCTTC.

Written as DNA, the CDR3 is TGTGCCAGCAGCTTGATGGCGGGAGACACCTCCTACAATGAGCAGTTCTTC. This translates into CASSLMAGDTSYNEQFF. This chain joins TRBV5-6 and TRBJ2-1; 7 nucleotides line up with TRBD2. CDR1 and CDR2 from the germline V gene are SGHDT and YYEEEE. Losses at the gene ends were 1 base for V and 0 bases for J; bases not matched to a gene: 7. The CDR3 covers 17 residues.

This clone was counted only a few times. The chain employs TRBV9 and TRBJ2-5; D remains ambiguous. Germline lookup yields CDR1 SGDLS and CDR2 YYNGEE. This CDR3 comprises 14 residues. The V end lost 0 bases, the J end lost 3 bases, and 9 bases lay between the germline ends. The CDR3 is CASSVDIGEETQYF. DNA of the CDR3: TGTGCCAGCAGCGTAGACATAGGAGAAGAGACCCAGTACTTC.

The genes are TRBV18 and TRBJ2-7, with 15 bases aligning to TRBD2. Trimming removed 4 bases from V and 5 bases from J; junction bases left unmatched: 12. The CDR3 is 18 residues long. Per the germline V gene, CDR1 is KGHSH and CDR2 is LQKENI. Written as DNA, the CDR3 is TGTGCCAGCTCACAGCGGACTAGCGGGAGGGCCGCTCTCCACGAGCAGTACTTC. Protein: CASSQRTSGRAALHEQYF.

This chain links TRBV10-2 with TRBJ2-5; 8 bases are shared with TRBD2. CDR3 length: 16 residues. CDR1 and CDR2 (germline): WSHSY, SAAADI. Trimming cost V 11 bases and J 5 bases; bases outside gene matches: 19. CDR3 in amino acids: CARRGRGGGKKETQYF. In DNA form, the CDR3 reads TGCGCCCGCCGTGGCCGGGGGGGCGGGAAAAAGGAGACCCAGTACTTC.

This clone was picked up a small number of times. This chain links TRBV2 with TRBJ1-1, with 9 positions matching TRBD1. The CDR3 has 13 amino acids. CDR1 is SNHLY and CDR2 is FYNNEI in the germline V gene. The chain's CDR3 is CANRGQGSTEAFF. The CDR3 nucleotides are TGTGCTAATCGGGGACAGGGATCCACTGAAGCTTTCTTT.

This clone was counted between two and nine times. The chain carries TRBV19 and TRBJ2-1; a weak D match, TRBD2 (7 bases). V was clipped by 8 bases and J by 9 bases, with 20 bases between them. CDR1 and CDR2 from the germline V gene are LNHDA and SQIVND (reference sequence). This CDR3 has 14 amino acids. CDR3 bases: TGTGCCAGTTCAATGGGGGGGCGATTCGGTGAGCAGTTCTTC. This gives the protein CASSMGGRFGEQFF.

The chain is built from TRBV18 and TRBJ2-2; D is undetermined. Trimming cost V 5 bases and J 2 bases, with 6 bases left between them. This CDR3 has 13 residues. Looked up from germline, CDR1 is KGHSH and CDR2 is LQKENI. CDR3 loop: CASSTTNTGELFF. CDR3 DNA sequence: TGTGCCAGCTCAACTACTAACACCGGGGAGCTGTTTTTT.

CDR3 nucleotide sequence: TGTGCCAGCAGTTTATACAATAGCAATCAGCCCCAGCATTTT. Amino acid sequence: CASSLYNSNQPQHF. The rearrangement uses TRBV28 and TRBJ1-5; D not certain. Germline V gene sequence: CDR1 MDHEN, CDR2 SYDVKM. Trimming pared 1 base from V and 0 bases from J, leaving 4 bases between. The CDR3 runs to 14 residues.

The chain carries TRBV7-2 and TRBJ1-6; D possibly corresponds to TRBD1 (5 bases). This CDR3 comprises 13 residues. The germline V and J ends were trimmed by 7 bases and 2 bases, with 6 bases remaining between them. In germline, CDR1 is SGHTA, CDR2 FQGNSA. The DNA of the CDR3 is TGTGCCAGCAAGGGGACCTATAATTCACCCCTCCACTTT. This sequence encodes CASKGTYNSPLHF.

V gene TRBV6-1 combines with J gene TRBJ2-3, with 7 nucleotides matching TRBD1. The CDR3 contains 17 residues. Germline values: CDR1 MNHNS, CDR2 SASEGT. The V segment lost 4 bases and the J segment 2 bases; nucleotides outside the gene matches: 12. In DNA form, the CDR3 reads TGTGCCAGCAGTGCTACCCAAACAGGGGACCTCACAGATACGCAGTATTTT. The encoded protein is CASSATQTGDLTDTQYF.

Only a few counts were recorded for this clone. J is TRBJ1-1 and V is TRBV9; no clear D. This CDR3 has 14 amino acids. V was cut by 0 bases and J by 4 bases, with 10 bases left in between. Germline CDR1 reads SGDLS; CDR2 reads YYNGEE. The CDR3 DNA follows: TGTGCCAGCAGCGTAGGAGGGAGTGGCACTGAAGCTTTCTTT. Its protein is CASSVGGSGTEAFF.